The table lists the clone carrying this T cell receptor beta chain with many counts. The data are from a study of glioma-infiltrating T cells. TCR alpha and beta CDR3 regions were amplified from RNA using iRepertoire nested multiplex PCR. TCRdb itself ran the multiplex PCR reads through MiXCR, one entry per CDR3 protein. The profile shows approximately 88,000 distinct CDR3 sequences, around a quarter of them singletons. CDR1 and CDR2 (germline): KGHSH, LQKENI. The V gene lost 3 bases and the J gene lost 4 bases, with 13 bases spanning the gap. This CDR3 spans 15 amino acids. The sample comprised glioma tissue, nonneoplastic brain tissue, or PBMCs (not recorded which). This rearrangement joins TRBV18 to TRBJ1-5; perhaps TRBD1 as D (6 bases). This clonotype was sampled from a human donor with low-grade glioma or glioblastoma, undergoing nonglioma brain surgery, or in good health (not recorded which). DNA of the CDR3: TGTGCCAGCTCACCGGTTCAGGGGATGAATCAGCCCCAGCATTTT. It specifies CASSPVQGMNQPQHF.